The TCR beta chain under discussion was sequenced for a study of shared clonotypes between healthy human individuals. The data were produced by immunoSEQ multiplex PCR, yet TCRdb's version contains in-frame clones alone and is incomplete. This sample has about 2 million clones, with about 95% found just once. Trimming took off 8 bases at V and 2 bases at J, with 15 bases between the two ends. Germline values: CDR1 LNHDA, CDR2 SQIVND (reference sequence). The CDR3 has 14 amino acids. Study-wide findings and caveats: Around 5.3% of naive CD4 clonotypes were shared across a few donors. Large sequencing depth failed to make sorted-subset sequencing complete, rarefaction showed.

Note on this clone: Antigen: not known.

The naive CD8 subset, CD45RO-negative cells positively selected for CCR7, excluded terminally differentiated effector memory CD45RA+ cells. The chain uses TRBV19 and TRBJ2-5; tentative D call: TRBD2 (6 bases). Sequencing used naive CD8+ T cells sorted from blood. This clonotype was sampled from a man between 18 and 35 years old in good health. The CDR3 protein is CASSPDYIQETQYF. The CDR3 bases are TGTGCCAGTTCCCCGGACTACATTCAAGAGACCCAGTACTTC.